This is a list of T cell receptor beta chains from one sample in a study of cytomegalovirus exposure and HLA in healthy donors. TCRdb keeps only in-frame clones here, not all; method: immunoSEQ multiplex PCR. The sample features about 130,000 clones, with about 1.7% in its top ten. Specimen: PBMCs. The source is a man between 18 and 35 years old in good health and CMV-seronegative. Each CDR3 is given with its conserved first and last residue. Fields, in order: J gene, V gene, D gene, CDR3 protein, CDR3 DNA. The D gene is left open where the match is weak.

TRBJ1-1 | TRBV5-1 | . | CASRKAGGDTEAFF | TGCGCCAGCAGAAAGGCCGGGGGGGACACTGAAGCTTTCTTT
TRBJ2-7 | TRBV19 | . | CASSPDMSSYEQYF | TGTGCCAGTAGTCCTGACATGTCCTCCTACGAGCAGTACTTC
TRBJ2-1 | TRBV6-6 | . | CASSSRVAGSYNEQFF | TGTGCCAGCAGTTCCCGAGTTGCGGGGTCCTACAATGAGCAGTTCTTC
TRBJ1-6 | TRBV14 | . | CASSQANLLNSPLHF | TGTGCCAGCAGCCAAGCGAACCTACTTAATTCACCCCTCCACTTT
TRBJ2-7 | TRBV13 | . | CASSLTSGVTYEQYF | TGTGCCAGCAGCTTAACGTCAGGGGTAACCTACGAGCAGTACTTC
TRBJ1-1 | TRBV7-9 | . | CASSPEGGAEAFF | TGTGCCAGCAGCCCGGAAGGAGGGGCGGAAGCTTTCTTT
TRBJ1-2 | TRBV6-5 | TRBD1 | CASSYNADREDGYTF | TGTGCCAGCAGTTACAATGCTGACAGGGAGGACGGCTACACCTTC
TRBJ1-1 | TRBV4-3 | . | CASSPGGRDTEAFF | TGCGCCAGCAGCCCAGGCGGGAGGGACACTGAAGCTTTCTTT
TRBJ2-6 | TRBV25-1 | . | CASSELRGSGANVLTF | TGTGCCAGCAGTGAATTACGAGGGTCTGGGGCCAACGTCCTGACTTTC
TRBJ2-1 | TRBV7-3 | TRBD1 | CASSSRQGINEQFF | TGTGCCAGCAGCTCCAGACAGGGTATCAATGAGCAGTTCTTC
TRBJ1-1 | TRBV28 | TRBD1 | CASSRGQATEAFF | TGTGCCAGCAGCCGGGGACAGGCCACTGAAGCTTTCTTT
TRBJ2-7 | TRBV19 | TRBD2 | CASSSLAGLYEQYF | TGTGCCAGTAGTTCTCTAGCGGGTCTCTACGAGCAGTACTTC
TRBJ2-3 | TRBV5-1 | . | CASSLLVPGLTDTQYF | TGCGCCAGCAGCTTACTAGTCCCGGGGTTGACAGATACGCAGTATTTT
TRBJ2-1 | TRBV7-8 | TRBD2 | CASSSNKGTSAYNEQFF | TGTGCCAGCAGCTCTAACAAGGGGACTAGCGCCTACAATGAGCAGTTCTTC
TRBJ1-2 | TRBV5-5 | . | CASSLFNRGIYGYTF | TGTGCCAGCAGCTTGTTCAACCGGGGAATCTATGGCTACACCTTC
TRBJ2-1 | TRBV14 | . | CASSQDRAAYNEQFF | TGTGCCAGCAGCCAAGATCGAGCGGCCTACAATGAGCAGTTCTTC
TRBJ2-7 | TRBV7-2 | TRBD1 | CAIETGALGEQYF | TGTGCCATCGAAACAGGGGCCCTGGGCGAGCAGTACTTC
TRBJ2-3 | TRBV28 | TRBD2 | CASGLAGGDTQYF | TGTGCCAGCGGATTAGCGGGGGGCGATACGCAGTATTTT
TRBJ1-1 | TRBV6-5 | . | CASSYSLRDTEAFF | TGTGCCAGCAGTTACTCACTACGGGACACTGAAGCTTTCTTT
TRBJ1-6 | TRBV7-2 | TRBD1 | CASSLGLGTGNSPLHF | TGTGCCAGCAGCTTAGGGTTGGGGACAGGGAATTCACCCCTCCACTTT
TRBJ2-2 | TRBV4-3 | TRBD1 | CASSQATGGDTGELFF | TGCGCCAGCAGCCAGGCGACAGGGGGGGACACCGGGGAGCTGTTTTTT
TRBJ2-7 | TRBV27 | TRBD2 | CASSLLGLAGAYEQYF | TGTGCCAGCAGTTTACTAGGACTAGCGGGGGCCTACGAGCAGTACTTC
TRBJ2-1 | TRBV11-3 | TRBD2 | CASSPTSGIYNEQFF | TGTGCCAGCAGCCCGACTAGCGGGATTTACAATGAGCAGTTCTTC
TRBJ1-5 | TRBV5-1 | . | CASSLGQNQPQHF | TGCGCCAGCAGCTTGGGTCAGAATCAGCCCCAGCATTTT
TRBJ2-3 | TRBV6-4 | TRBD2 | CASSGLAGSTDTQYF | TGTGCCAGCAGTGGGCTAGCGGGATCCACAGATACGCAGTATTTT
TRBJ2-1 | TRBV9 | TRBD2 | CASSGGLAGGASEQFF | TGTGCCAGCAGCGGTGGACTAGCGGGAGGGGCAAGCGAGCAGTTCTTC
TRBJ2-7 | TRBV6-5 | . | CASSYSTPPRGEQYF | TGTGCCAGCAGTTACTCGACGCCACCCAGGGGCGAGCAGTACTTC
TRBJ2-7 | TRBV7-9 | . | CASNLLRGDEQYF | TGTGCCAGCAACCTTCTACGGGGTGACGAGCAGTACTTC
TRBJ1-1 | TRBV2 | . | CASTGGRRTEAFF | TGTGCCAGCACGGGGGGGCGCCGGACTGAAGCTTTCTTT
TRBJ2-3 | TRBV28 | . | CASSQGGDTQYF | TGTGCCAGCAGCCAGGGTGGAGATACGCAGTATTTT
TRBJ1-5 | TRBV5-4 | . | CASSLGRNSNQPQHF | TGTGCCAGCAGCTTGGGGAGAAATAGCAATCAGCCCCAGCATTTT
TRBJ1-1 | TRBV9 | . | CASSAGLADTEAFF | TGTGCCAGCAGCGCCGGACTGGCGGACACTGAAGCTTTCTTT
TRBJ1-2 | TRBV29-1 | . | CSVLNRDYGYGYTF | TGCAGCGTTCTGAACAGGGATTACGGCTATGGCTACACCTTC
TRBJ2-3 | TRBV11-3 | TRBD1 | CASSLPQGAADTQYF | TGTGCCAGCAGCTTACCTCAGGGGGCAGCAGATACGCAGTATTTT
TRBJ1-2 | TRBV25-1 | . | CASSGQNYGYTF | TGTGCCAGCAGTGGACAAAACTATGGCTACACCTTC
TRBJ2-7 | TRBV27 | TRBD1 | CASSLQGGNYEQYF | TGTGCCAGCAGTCTACAGGGGGGAAACTACGAGCAGTACTTC
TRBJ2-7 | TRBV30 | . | CAWKQQGRHEQYF | TGTGCCTGGAAACAACAGGGGAGGCACGAGCAGTACTTC